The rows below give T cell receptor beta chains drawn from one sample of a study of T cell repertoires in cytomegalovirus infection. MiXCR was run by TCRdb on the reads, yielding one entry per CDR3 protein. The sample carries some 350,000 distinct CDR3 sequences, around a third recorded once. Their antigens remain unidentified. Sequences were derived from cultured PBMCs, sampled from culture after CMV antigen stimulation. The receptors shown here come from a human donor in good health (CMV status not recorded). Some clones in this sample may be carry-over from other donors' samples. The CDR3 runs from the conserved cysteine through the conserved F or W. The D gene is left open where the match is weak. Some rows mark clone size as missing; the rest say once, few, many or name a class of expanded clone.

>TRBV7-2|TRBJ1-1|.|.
CASSLFLRNTEAFF
TGTGCCAGCAGCTTATTTCTACGGAACACTGAAGCTTTCTTT
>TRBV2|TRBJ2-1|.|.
CASSETSRYNEQFF
TGTGCCAGCAGTGAAACGAGCCGTTACAATGAGCAGTTCTTC
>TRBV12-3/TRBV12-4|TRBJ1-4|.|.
CASSPRDGATNEKLFF
TGTGCCAGCAGCCCCCGGGACGGAGCAACTAATGAAAAACTGTTTTTT
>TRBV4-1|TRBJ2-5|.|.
CASSQDLVAVQETQYF
TGCGCCAGCAGCCAAGATCTAGTGGCGGTCCAAGAGACCCAGTACTTC
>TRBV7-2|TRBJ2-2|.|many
CASSLNRVTGELFF
TGTGCCAGCAGCTTAAACAGGGTCACCGGGGAGCTGTTTTTT
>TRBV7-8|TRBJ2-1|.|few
CASSSGNWLARNEQFF
TGTGCCAGCAGCTCGGGGAATTGGCTAGCCCGCAATGAGCAGTTCTTC
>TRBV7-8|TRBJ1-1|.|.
CASSSTGLWTEAFF
TGTGCCAGCAGCTCCACAGGGTTGTGGACTGAAGCTTTCTTT
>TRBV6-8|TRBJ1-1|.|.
CATKRNTEAFF
TGTGCCACAAAAAGGAACACTGAAGCTTTCTTT
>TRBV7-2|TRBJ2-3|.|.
CASSSGRAALNTDTQYF
TGTGCCAGCAGCTCAGGTCGGGCAGCCTTGAACACAGATACGCAGTATTTT
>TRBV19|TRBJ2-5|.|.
CASGIQGAETQYF
TGTGCCAGTGGAATACAGGGAGCAGAGACCCAGTACTTC
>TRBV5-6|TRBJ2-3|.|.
CASSLVGHTDTQYF
TGTGCCAGCAGCTTGGTCGGGCACACAGATACGCAGTATTTT
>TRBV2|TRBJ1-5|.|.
CASGGLFIGPSNQPQHF
TGTGCCAGCGGTGGACTGTTTATCGGACCTAGCAATCAGCCCCAGCATTTT
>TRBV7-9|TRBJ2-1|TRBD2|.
CASSPGTSGRASYNEQFF
TGTGCCAGCAGCCCTGGGACTAGCGGGAGGGCCTCCTACAATGAGCAGTTCTTC
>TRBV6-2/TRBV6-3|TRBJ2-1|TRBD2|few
CASYGTSLNEQFF
TGTGCCAGTTACGGGACTAGCCTCAATGAGCAGTTCTTC
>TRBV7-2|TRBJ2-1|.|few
CASSLAQGINPSSYNEQFF
TGTGCCAGCAGCTTAGCGCAGGGGATTAACCCGAGCTCCTACAATGAGCAGTTCTTC
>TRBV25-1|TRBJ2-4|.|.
CASSPQSRKAKNIQYF
TGTGCCAGCAGCCCGCAGAGTAGGAAGGCCAAAAACATTCAGTACTTC
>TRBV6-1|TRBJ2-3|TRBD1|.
CASSYSLQGTYTQYF
TGTGCCAGCAGTTACAGCTTACAGGGGACGTATACGCAGTATTTT
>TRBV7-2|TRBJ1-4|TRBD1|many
CASSSRWTGLKVEKLFF
TGTGCCAGCAGCTCTCGCTGGACAGGGCTTAAGGTCGAAAAACTGTTTTTT
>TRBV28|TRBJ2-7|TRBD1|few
CASRSGQGSDEQYF
TGTGCCAGCAGATCGGGACAGGGATCGGACGAGCAGTACTTC
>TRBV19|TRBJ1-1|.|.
CASSQSLNTEAFF
TGTGCCAGTAGCCAAAGTTTGAACACTGAAGCTTTCTTT
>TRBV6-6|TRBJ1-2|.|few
CASSYSKWGNYGYTF
TGTGCCAGCAGTTACTCGAAGTGGGGGAACTATGGCTACACCTTC
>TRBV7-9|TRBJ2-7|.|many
CASSLAGGLYEQYF
TGTGCCAGCAGCTTAGCAGGCGGACTCTACGAGCAGTACTTC
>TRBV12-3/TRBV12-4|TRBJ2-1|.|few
CASSSTLSSYNEQFF
TGTGCCAGCAGTTCTACCTTAAGCTCCTACAATGAGCAGTTCTTC
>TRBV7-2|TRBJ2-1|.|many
CASSLDLGGTYNEQFF
TGTGCCAGCAGCTTAGATCTGGGCGGTACGTACAATGAGCAGTTCTTC
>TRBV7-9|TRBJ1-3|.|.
CASSSTVDSGNTIYF
TGTGCCAGCAGCTCTACAGTGGACTCTGGAAACACCATATATTTT
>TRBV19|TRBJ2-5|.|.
CASKRNSQETQYF
TGTGCCAGTAAAAGGAACTCCCAAGAGACCCAGTACTTC
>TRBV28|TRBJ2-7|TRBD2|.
CASTTIQTGLAGGKSYEQYF
TGTGCCAGCACCACCATACAGACGGGACTAGCGGGAGGGAAATCCTACGAGCAGTACTTC
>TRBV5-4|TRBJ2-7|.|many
CASRSGVGAADEQYF
TGTGCCAGCAGGTCGGGCGTTGGGGCAGCCGACGAGCAGTACTTC
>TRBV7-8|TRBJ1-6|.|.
CASSLARRRGKTNSPLHF
TGTGCCAGCAGCTTAGCACGCCGGAGGGGGAAAACCAATTCACCCCTCCACTTT
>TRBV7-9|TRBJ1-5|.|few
CASSLVGGSGNQPQHF
TGTGCCAGCAGCTTAGTAGGGGGATCGGGCAATCAGCCCCAGCATTTT